The clone carrying this T cell receptor beta chain has more than one count but fewer than ten. The antigen is not known. Graves' hyperthyroidism without ophthalmopathy progression within 18 months was termed stable. This sample was included in a study of T cells in Graves' hyperthyroidism and ophthalmopathy. Broader study findings: Among thyroid clonotypes expanded above 0.001, most also appeared in blood.

V lost 4 bases and J lost 6, with 10 bases in between. CDR3 length equals 12 residues. The germline gives CDR1 SEHNR, CDR2 FQNEAQ (reference sequence). RNA transcripts yielded amplified TCR beta CDR3 regions. The primer set for the first-round RT-PCR of the TCR CDR3 was HTBI. TCRdb re-analysed the multiplex PCR reads in MiXCR, keeping a single row per CDR3 protein. The table lists some 500,000 distinct CDR3 sequences, about an eighth of them singletons. This TCR was recovered from a woman aged 18-35 years with Graves' hyperthyroidism. V is TRBV7-9 and J is TRBJ2-7, with D uncertain. The sample comprised blood. CDR3 in DNA: TGTGCCAGCAGCTCTACAGCCACCGAGCAGTACTTC. Its protein is CASSSTATEQYF.